The 16 T cell receptor beta chains given below trace back to one sample, sequenced in a study of radiotherapy plus CTLA-4 blockade in lung cancer. Only in-frame clones appear in the TCRdb table, and some are missing; sequencing was by immunoSEQ multiplex PCR. The sample lists approximately 77,000 clones, approximately 84% occurring once. The specimen comprised peripheral blood, sampled from a patient treated with radiotherapy plus ipilimumab. These receptors originate from a human donor with non-small cell lung cancer who had stable disease on radiotherapy plus ipilimumab.

This chain uses TRBV9 with TRBJ2-3; no definite D call. CDR3 size: 14 residues. The germline CDR1 and CDR2 sequences are SGDLS and YYNGEE. V dropped 3 bases and J dropped 8 bases, with 16 bases sitting between them. The CDR3 is CASSGPSQQGTQYF. CDR3 sequence (DNA): TGTGCCAGCAGCGGGCCCTCCCAGCAAGGTACGCAGTATTTT.

This clone has more than one count but fewer than ten. The V call is TRBV2, the J call TRBJ1-5; D unclear. The CDR3 loop spans 14 amino acids. Trimming left V 4 bases short and J 4 bases short, with 11 bases between. Germline CDR1 SNHLY, CDR2 FYNNEI. CDR3 sequence reads: CASSVKQLNQPQHF. For the CDR3, the DNA is TGTGCCAGCAGTGTAAAGCAGTTGAATCAGCCCCAGCATTTT.

The rearrangement joins TRBV25-1 to TRBJ2-7; D possibly corresponds to TRBD2 (6 bases). Trimming took 5 bases from V and 5 from J, leaving 22 bases between them. This CDR3 is built from 16 residues. The germline gives CDR1 MGHDK, CDR2 SYGVNS. CDR3 amino acids: CASSPNKLAQSHEQYF. CDR3 DNA sequence: TGTGCCAGCAGTCCCAACAAACTAGCCCAATCACACGAGCAGTACTTC.

This clone was counted between two and nine times. The V gene is TRBV21-1, the J gene TRBJ1-2. TRBV21-1 is a pseudogene. The CDR3 is made up of 14 amino acids. The CDR3 sequence is CASSKSRVEDGYTF. In DNA form, the CDR3 reads TGTGCCAGCAGCAAATCTAGAGTGGAGGATGGCTACACCTTC.

The gene calls are TRBV7-9 and TRBJ1-5; tentative D call: TRBD1 (5 bases). Looked up from germline, CDR1 is SEHNR and CDR2 is FQNEAQ (reference sequence). The germline V and J ends were trimmed by 2 bases and 6 bases, with 11 bases remaining between them. CDR3 size: 14 residues. CDR3 bases: TGTGCCAGCAGCTTACAAGGGGCCGGTCAGCCCCAGCATTTT. Its protein product is CASSLQGAGQPQHF.

The chain recombines TRBV7-9 with TRBJ1-5; TRBD1 might be the D (6 bases). In germline, CDR1 is SEHNR, CDR2 FQNEAQ (reference sequence). The CDR3 consists of 15 residues. Trimming stripped 3 bases from V and 8 bases from J, with 17 bases between. CDR3 in amino acids: CASSLSGVSWEPQHF. In DNA form, the CDR3 reads TGTGCCAGCAGCTTGTCAGGGGTTAGTTGGGAGCCCCAGCATTTT.

This sequence joins TRBV7-9 and TRBJ1-2; D is ambiguous. This CDR3 region has 13 residues. Per germline, CDR1 SEHNR and CDR2 FQNEAQ (reference sequence). V lost 1 base to trimming and J lost 8 bases, with 11 bases between them. The CDR3 sequence: CASSLEREEGYTF. In DNA, the CDR3 is TGTGCCAGCAGCTTAGAAAGGGAAGAGGGCTACACCTTC.

The chain uses TRBV9 and TRBJ2-7; D possibly matches TRBD1 or TRBD2 (6 bases each). Trimming removed 1 base from V and 5 bases from J, with 13 bases in between. This CDR3 has 14 amino acids. Germline V lookup: CDR1 SGDLS, CDR2 YYNGEE. Here the CDR3 DNA reads TGTGCCAGCAGCGTATTGCCAGGGGAGGACGAGCAGTACTTC. It encodes CASSVLPGEDEQYF.

The J gene is TRBJ1-3, the V gene TRBV28; D is undetermined. The CDR3 covers 17 residues. Deletions cut 0 bases from V and 4 bases from J, with 16 bases between. CDR1 MDHEN and CDR2 SYDVKM come from the germline V gene. The CDR3 region has the DNA TGTGCCAGCAGTTTATGGGGGAATTCGATTTCCGGAAACACCATATATTTT. Its protein product is CASSLWGNSISGNTIYF.

This chain links TRBV20-1 with TRBJ1-1; tentatively, D is TRBD1 (5 bases). The CDR3 is 11 residues long. The V gene's germline CDR1 is DFQATT and CDR2 SNEGSKA (reference sequence). The ends were cut back, 7 bases at V and 8 bases at J, with 14 bases in the middle. The CDR3 sequence is CSVRDPNEAFF. CDR3 DNA: TGCAGTGTACGGGACCCGAACGAAGCTTTCTTT.

The chain is built from TRBV27 and TRBJ1-6; possible D gene TRBD1, 5 bases. The CDR3 loop spans 13 amino acids. CDR1 MNHEY and CDR2 SMNVEV come from the germline V gene (reference sequence). V gave up 4 bases and J gave up 5 bases, with 6 bases separating them. Here the CDR3 DNA reads TGTGCCAGCAGTTGGACACATAATTCACCCCTCCACTTT. Residues: CASSWTHNSPLHF.

The V call is TRBV11-2, the J call TRBJ2-7; no definite D call. The CDR3 sequence is 13 residues long. Germline-derived CDR1 and CDR2 are SGHAT and FQNNGV. V was pared by 4 bases and J by 2 bases, with 9 bases between. The CDR3 is CASSSIATYEQYF. The CDR3 bases are TGTGCCAGCAGCTCTATAGCAACCTACGAGCAGTACTTC.

The chain combines TRBV11-3 with TRBJ2-3; TRBD2 might be the D (6 bases). CDR1 is SGHNT and CDR2 is YENEEA in the germline V gene. Trimming removed 5 bases from V and 9 bases from J, with 12 bases in between. The CDR3 runs to 12 residues. The DNA for the CDR3 is TGTGCCAGCAGCGCTGGGGGGAGGACGCAGTATTTT. Residues: CASSAGGRTQYF. The whole variable domain, remainder taken from reference TRBV11-3 and TRBJ2-3, is EAGVVQSPRYKIIEKKQPVAFWCNPISGHNTLYWYLQNLGQGPELLIRYENEEAVDDSQLPKDRFSAERLKGVDSTLKIQPAELGDSAVYLCASSAGGRTQYFGPGTRLTVL.

This chain's CDR3 is CAWSGRGNEQYF. Written as DNA, the CDR3 is TGTGCCTGGAGCGGGAGGGGCAACGAGCAGTACTTC. The chain uses TRBV30 and TRBJ2-7; TRBD2 aligns across 8 bases. The CDR3 is 12 amino acids. The germline CDR1 and CDR2 sequences are GTSNPN and SVGIG (reference sequence). Trimming at V came to 3 bases and at J to 5 bases, leaving 3 bases not matched to a gene.

The chain employs TRBV4-2 and TRBJ2-2; TRBD2 matches at 13 bases. V trimming: 1 base; J trimming: 5 bases; junction bases outside the gene matches: 7. The CDR3 extends over 18 amino acids. Germline CDR1 and CDR2: LGHNA and YNFKEQ. CDR3 DNA: TGTGCCAGCAGCCAAGGAACTAGCGGGAGGGGAAGGACCGGGGAGCTGTTTTTT. It specifies CASSQGTSGRGRTGELFF.

V and J are TRBV20-1 and TRBJ1-6; no clear D gene. The CDR3 totals 9 residues. Germline V gene sequence: CDR1 DFQATT, CDR2 SNEGSKA (reference sequence). Between the trimmed V and J ends, which lost 6 bases and 14 bases, there was a span of 8 bases. The CDR3, as DNA: TGCAGTGCCCCCGGGACCCTCCACTTT. Translation gives CSAPGTLHF.